This TCR beta chain was sequenced during a study of cytomegalovirus exposure and HLA in healthy donors. CDR3 length: 13 amino acids. The V gene's germline CDR1 is SEHNR and CDR2 FQNEAQ (reference sequence). V lost 6 bases and J lost 4; bases outside the gene matches: 3. Findings and caveats of the study: Researchers counted about 150 TCR beta chains as cytomegalovirus-associated.

With respect to this clone: The target antigen is unknown.

Vbeta (60) and Jbeta (13) primers were used in the PCR. Clones were read by immunoSEQ multiplex PCR, and TCRdb kept only the in-frame ones, dropping some. The table has about 130,000 clones, around 8.5% seen once. J is TRBJ1-1 and V is TRBV7-9, with 9 bases that match TRBD1. The TCR was taken from a man in his forties or fifties in good health and CMV-seronegative. Specimen: PBMCs. CDR3 nucleotide sequence: TGTGCCAGCAGGAAGGACAGGGGCACTGAAGCTTTCTTT. Its protein product is CASRKDRGTEAFF. Full variable domain (outside the CDR3, taken from reference TRBV7-9 and TRBJ1-1): DTGVSQNPRHKITKRGQNVTFRCDPISEHNRLYWYRQTLGQGPEFLTYFQNEAQLEKSRLLSDRFSAERPKGSFSTLEIQRTEQGDSAMYLCASRKDRGTEAFFGQGTRLTVV.